This TCR beta chain derives from a study of radiotherapy plus CTLA-4 blockade in lung cancer. In chemo-refractory metastatic non-small-cell lung cancer, patients got ipilimumab CTLA-4 blockade together with focal radiation. The CDR3 spans 16 residues. In germline, CDR1 is SGHAT, CDR2 FQNNGV. J lost 7 bases, V lost 3 bases, and 9 bases had no gene match. TCRdb keeps only in-frame clones here, not all; method: immunoSEQ multiplex PCR. Altogether roughly 97,000 clones are present, about four fifths being singletons, with the ten largest covering 2.8%. This material consisted of peripheral blood, taken from a patient treated with radiotherapy plus ipilimumab. The clonotype was recovered from a human donor with non-small cell lung cancer who had a partial response to radiotherapy plus ipilimumab. Some clones in this sample may be carry-over from other donors' samples. V is TRBV11-2 and J is TRBJ2-1; 10 nucleotides match TRBD1. The CDR3 loop is CASSFLDRGRLNEQFF. The CDR3 nucleotides are TGTGCCAGCAGCTTCCTAGACAGGGGGCGGTTAAATGAGCAGTTCTTC.